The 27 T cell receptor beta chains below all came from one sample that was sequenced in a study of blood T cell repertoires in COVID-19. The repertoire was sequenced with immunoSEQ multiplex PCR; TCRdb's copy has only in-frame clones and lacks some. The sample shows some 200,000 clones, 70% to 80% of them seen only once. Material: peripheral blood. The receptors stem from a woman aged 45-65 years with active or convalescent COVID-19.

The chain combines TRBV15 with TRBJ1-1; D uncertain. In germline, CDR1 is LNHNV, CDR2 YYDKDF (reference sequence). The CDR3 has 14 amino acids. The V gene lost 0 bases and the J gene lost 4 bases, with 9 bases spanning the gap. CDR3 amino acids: CATSRDRRITEAFF. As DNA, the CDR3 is TGTGCCACCAGCAGAGATCGGCGGATCACTGAAGCTTTCTTT.

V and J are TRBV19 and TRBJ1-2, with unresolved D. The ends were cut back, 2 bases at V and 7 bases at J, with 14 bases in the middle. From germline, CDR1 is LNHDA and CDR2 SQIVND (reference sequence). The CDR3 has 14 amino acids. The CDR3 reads CASSITGVEGGYTF. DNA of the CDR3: TGTGCCAGTAGTATAACCGGGGTGGAAGGTGGCTACACCTTC.

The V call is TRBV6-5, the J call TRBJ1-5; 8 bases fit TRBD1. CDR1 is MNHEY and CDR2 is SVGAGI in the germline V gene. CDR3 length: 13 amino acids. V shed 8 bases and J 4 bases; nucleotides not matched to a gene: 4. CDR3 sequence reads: CASRGTGNQPQHF. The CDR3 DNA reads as TGTGCCAGCCGCGGGACAGGTAATCAGCCCCAGCATTTT.

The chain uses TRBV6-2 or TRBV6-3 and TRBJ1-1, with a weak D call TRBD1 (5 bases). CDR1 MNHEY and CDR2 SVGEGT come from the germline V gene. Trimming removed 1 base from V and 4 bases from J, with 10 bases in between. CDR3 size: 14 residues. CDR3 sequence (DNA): TGTGCCAGCAGTTACTGGGGGGAAGGCACTGAAGCTTTCTTT. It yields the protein CASSYWGEGTEAFF.

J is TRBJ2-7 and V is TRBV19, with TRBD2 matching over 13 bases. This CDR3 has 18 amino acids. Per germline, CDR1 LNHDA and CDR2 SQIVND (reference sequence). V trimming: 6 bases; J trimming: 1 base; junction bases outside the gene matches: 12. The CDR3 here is CASRQSGTSGVGSYEQYF. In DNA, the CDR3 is TGTGCCAGTAGACAATCGGGGACTAGCGGGGTTGGATCCTACGAGCAGTACTTC. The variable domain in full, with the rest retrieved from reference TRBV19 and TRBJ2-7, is DGGITQSPKYLFRKEGQNVTLSCEQNLNHDAMYWYRQDPGQGLRLIYYSQIVNDFQKGDIAEGYSVSREKKESFPLTVTSAQKNPTAFYLCASRQSGTSGVGSYEQYFGPGTRLTVT.

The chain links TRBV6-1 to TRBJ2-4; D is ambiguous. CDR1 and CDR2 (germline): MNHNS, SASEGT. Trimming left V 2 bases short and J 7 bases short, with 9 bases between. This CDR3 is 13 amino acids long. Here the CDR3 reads CASSESTRNIQYF. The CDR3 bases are TGTGCCAGCAGTGAATCCACACGTAACATTCAGTACTTC.

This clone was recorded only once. Written as DNA, the CDR3 is TGTGCCAGCAGGGAACAGGTGAACACTGAAGCTTTCTTT. Residues: CASREQVNTEAFF. The chain joins TRBV7-2 to TRBJ1-1; tentative D call: TRBD1 (5 bases). Germline V gene data show CDR1 as SGHTA and CDR2 as FQGNSA. Trimming removed 6 bases at V and 0 bases at J, with 8 bases between. CDR3 size: 13 residues.

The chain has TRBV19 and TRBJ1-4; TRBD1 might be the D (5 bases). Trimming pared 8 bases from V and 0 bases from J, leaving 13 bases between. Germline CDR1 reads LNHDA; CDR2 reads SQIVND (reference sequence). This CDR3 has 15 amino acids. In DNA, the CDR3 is TGTGCCAGTCAACCCCCGGGGGCAACTAATGAAAAACTGTTTTTT. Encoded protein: CASQPPGATNEKLFF.

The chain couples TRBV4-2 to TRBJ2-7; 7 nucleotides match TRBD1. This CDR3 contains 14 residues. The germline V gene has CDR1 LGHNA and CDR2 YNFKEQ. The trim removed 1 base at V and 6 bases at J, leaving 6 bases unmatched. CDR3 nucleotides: TGTGCCAGCAGCCAAGGACAGGGTTCCCTCGAGCAGTACTTC. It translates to CASSQGQGSLEQYF.

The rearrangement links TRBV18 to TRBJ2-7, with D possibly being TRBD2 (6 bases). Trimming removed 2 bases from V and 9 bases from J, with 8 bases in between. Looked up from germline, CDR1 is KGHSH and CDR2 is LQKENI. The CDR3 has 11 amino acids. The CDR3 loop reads CASSPGTGQYF. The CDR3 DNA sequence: TGTGCCAGCTCACCAGGGACTGGGCAGTACTTC.

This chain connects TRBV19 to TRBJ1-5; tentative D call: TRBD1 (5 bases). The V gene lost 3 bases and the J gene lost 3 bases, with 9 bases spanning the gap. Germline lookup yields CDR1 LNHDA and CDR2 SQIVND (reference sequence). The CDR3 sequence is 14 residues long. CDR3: CASSIGGTNQPQHF. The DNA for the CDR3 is TGTGCCAGTAGTATCGGGGGTACCAATCAGCCCCAGCATTTT.

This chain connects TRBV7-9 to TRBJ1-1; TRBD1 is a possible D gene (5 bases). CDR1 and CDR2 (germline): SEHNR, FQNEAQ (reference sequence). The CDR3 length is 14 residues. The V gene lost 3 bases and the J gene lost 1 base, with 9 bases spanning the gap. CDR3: CASSFQGRNTEAFF. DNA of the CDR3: TGTGCCAGCAGCTTTCAGGGAAGGAACACTGAAGCTTTCTTT. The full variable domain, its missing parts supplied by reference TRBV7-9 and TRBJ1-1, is DTGVSQNPRHKITKRGQNVTFRCDPISEHNRLYWYRQTLGQGPEFLTYFQNEAQLEKSRLLSDRFSAERPKGSFSTLEIQRTEQGDSAMYLCASSFQGRNTEAFFGQGTRLTVV.

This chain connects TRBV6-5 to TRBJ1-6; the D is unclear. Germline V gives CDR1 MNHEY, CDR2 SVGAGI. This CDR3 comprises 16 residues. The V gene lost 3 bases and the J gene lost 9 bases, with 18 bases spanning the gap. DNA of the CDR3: TGTGCCAGCAGTTATAGCGGGGTTCCACCCGGTTCACCCCTCCACTTT. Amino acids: CASSYSGVPPGSPLHF.

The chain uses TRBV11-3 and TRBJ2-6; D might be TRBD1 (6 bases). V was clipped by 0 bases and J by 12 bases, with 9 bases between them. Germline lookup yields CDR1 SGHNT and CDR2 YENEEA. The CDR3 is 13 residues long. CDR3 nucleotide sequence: TGTGCCAGCAGCTTAGAGGGGGCTGGCGTCCTGACTTTC. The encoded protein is CASSLEGAGVLTF.

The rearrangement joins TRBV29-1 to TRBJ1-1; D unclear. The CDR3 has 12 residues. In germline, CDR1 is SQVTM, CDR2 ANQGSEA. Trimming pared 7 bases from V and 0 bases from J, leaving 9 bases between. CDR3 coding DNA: TGCAGCGGGGCGGACTTGAACACTGAAGCTTTCTTT. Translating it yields CSGADLNTEAFF.

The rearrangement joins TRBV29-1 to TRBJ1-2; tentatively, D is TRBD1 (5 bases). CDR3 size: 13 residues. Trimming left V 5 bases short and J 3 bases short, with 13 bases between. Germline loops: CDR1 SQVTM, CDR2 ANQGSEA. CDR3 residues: CSVPGRGDYGYTF. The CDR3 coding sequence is TGCAGCGTTCCCGGACGGGGGGACTATGGCTACACCTTC.

The CDR3 nucleotides are TGTGCCAGCAGCCTTGGGAGAGGTGGTATGTCCGGAAAACTGTTTTTT. It encodes CASSLGRGGMSGKLFF. The V call is TRBV6-2 or TRBV6-3, the J call TRBJ1-4; D is undetermined. This CDR3 region has 16 residues. V lost 6 bases and J 10 bases, leaving 24 bases between the germline ends. Germline values: CDR1 MNHEY, CDR2 SVGEGT.

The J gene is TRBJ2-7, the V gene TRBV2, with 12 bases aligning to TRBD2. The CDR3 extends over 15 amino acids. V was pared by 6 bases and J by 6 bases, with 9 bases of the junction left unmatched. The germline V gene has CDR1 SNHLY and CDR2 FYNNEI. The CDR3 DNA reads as TGTGCCAGCAGGGTCCCGCTAGCGGGAGGGCCCGAGCAGTACTTC. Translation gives CASRVPLAGGPEQYF.

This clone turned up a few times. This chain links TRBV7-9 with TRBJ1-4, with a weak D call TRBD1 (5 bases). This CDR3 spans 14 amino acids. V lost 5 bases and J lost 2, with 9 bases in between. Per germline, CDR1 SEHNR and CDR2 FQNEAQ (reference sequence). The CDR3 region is CASSPGRTNEKLFF. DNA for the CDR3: TGTGCCAGCAGCCCAGGGAGGACTAATGAAAAACTGTTTTTT.

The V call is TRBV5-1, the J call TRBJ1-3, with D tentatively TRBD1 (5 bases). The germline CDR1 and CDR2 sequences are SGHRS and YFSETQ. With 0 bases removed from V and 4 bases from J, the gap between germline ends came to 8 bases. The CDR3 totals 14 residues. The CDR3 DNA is TGCGCCAGCAGCTTGGGCAGGGCCGGAAACACCATATATTTT. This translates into CASSLGRAGNTIYF. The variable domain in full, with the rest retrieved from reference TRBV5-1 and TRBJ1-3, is KAGVTQTPRYLIKTRGQQVTLSCSPISGHRSVSWYQQTPGQGLQFLFEYFSETQRNKGNFPGRFSGRQFSNSRSEMNVSTLELGDSALYLCASSLGRAGNTIYFGEGSWLTVV.

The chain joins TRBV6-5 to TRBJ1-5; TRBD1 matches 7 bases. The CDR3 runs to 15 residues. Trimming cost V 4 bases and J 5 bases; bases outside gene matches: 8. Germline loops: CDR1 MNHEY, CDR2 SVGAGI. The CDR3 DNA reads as TGTGCCAGCAGTTCCCAGGGGGGTGATCATCAGCCCCAGCATTTT. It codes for CASSSQGGDHQPQHF.

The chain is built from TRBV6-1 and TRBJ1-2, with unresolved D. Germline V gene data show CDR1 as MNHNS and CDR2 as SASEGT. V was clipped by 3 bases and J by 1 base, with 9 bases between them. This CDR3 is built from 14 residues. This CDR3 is CASSDPQVNYGYTF. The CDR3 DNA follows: TGTGCCAGCAGTGACCCCCAGGTTAACTATGGCTACACCTTC.

CDR3 in DNA: TGTGCCAGCAGCTTGCGGGGAGCGAACACCGGGGAGCTGTTTTTT. Translation gives CASSLRGANTGELFF. The V call is TRBV5-6, the J call TRBJ2-2; D might be TRBD2 (5 bases). Germline CDR1 reads SGHDT; CDR2 reads YYEEEE. Trimming pared 1 base from V and 0 bases from J, leaving 7 bases between. This CDR3 is built from 15 residues. The full variable domain, completed using reference TRBV5-6 and TRBJ2-2, is DAGVTQSPTHLIKTRGQQVTLRCSPKSGHDTVSWYQQALGQGPQFIFQYYEEEERQRGNFPDRFSGHQFPNYSSELNVNALLLGDSALYLCASSLRGANTGELFFGEGSRLTVL.

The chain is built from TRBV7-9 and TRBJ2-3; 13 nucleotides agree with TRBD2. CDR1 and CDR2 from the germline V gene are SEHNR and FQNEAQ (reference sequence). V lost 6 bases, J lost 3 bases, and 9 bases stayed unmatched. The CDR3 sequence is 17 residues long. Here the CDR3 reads CASSRRLAGGQTDTQYF. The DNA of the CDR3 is TGTGCCAGCAGTCGCAGACTAGCGGGAGGCCAAACAGATACGCAGTATTTT.

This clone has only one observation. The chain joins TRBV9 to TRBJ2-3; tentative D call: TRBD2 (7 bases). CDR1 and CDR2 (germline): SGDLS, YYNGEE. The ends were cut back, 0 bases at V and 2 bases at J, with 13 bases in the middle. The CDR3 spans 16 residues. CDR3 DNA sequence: TGTGCCAGCAGCGTAGGAGGTCGGGGGGCCACAGATACGCAGTATTTT. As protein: CASSVGGRGATDTQYF.

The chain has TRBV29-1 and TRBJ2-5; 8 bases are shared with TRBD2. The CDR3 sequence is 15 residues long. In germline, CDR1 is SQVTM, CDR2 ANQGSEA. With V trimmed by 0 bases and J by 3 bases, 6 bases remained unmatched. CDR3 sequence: CSVEDHAGGKETQYF. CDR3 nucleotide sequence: TGCAGCGTTGAAGATCACGCGGGGGGAAAAGAGACCCAGTACTTC.

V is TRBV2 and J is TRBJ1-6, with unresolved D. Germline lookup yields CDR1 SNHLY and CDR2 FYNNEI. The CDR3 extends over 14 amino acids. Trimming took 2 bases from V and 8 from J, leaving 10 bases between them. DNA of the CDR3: TGTGCCAGCAGTGAAATCCGCGGGGATTCACCCCTCCACTTT. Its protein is CASSEIRGDSPLHF.